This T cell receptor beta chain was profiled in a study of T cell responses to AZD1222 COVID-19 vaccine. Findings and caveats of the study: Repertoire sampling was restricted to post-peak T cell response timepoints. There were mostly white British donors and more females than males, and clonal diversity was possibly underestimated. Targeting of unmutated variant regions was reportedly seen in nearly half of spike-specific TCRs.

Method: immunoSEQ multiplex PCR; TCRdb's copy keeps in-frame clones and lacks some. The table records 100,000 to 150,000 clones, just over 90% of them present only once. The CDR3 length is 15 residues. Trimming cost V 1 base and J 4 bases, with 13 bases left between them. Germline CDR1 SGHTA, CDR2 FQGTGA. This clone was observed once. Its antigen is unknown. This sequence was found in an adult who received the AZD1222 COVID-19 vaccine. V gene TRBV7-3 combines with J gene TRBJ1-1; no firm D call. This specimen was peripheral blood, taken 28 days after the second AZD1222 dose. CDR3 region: CASSLNPALGTEAFF. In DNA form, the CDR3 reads TGTGCCAGCAGCTTAAACCCGGCTTTGGGCACTGAAGCTTTCTTT.